This passage covers 16 T cell receptor beta chains from one sample sequenced in a study of T cell changes during pregnancy in multiple sclerosis. TCRdb's copy holds only in-frame clones and misses some; the assay was immunoSEQ multiplex PCR. The sample records about 29,000 clones, about 89% being singletons. Sequencing was performed on CD8+ T cells from peripheral blood mononuclear cells, taken after pregnancy. These receptors originate from a female donor with multiple sclerosis, enrolled in a pregnancy study.

This rearrangement joins TRBV6-1 to TRBJ2-6; 12 bases are shared with TRBD1. V shed 10 bases and J 2 bases; nucleotides not matched to a gene: 3. The germline V gene has CDR1 MNHNS and CDR2 SASEGT. This CDR3 is built from 15 residues. The CDR3 DNA reads TGTGCCACGGGACAGGGGGCTACTGGGGCCAACGTCCTGACTTTC. Its protein is CATGQGATGANVLTF.

The V and J genes are TRBV7-6 and TRBJ2-7; the D is unclear. This CDR3 is built from 18 residues. Trimming shortened V by 4 bases and J by 0 bases, and 22 bases separated the two germline ends. CDR1 and CDR2 (germline): SGHVS, FNYEAQ. CDR3 DNA: TGTGCCAGCAGCTCCGAAACGCCGGCGAGTCTAGTCTCCTACGAGCAGTACTTC. This translates into CASSSETPASLVSYEQYF.

This clone showed up just a few times. The chain couples TRBV5-6 to TRBJ1-5; the D is unclear. Germline values: CDR1 SGHDT, CDR2 YYEEEE. V shed 3 bases and J shed 9 bases, with 10 bases lying between them. The CDR3 is made up of 12 amino acids. The CDR3 is CASSSGSRPQHF. The CDR3 DNA reads as TGTGCCAGCAGCTCGGGTAGTCGGCCCCAGCATTTT.

A note on this clone: The sample contains more than one DNA sequence encoding this CDR3. The gene calls are TRBV27 and TRBJ2-7; maybe TRBD2 (5 bases). This CDR3 is 13 amino acids long. V dropped 3 bases and J dropped 2 bases, with 8 bases sitting between them. Germline CDR1 MNHEY, CDR2 SMNVEV (reference sequence). CDR3 loop: CASSFGRAYEQYF. DNA of the CDR3: TGTGCCAGCAGTTTTGGGCGGGCCTACGAGCAGTACTTC.

By its share, this clone is medium-sized. This chain joins TRBV4-3 and TRBJ2-7, with TRBD2 matching over 7 bases. This CDR3 has 16 residues. With V trimmed by 0 bases and J by 1 base, 6 bases remained unmatched. Germline CDR1 reads LGHNA; CDR2 reads YSLEER. CDR3 coding DNA: TGCGCCAGCAGCCAAGATGTCGGCGGGGGATCCTACGAGCAGTACTTC. It is translated as CASSQDVGGGSYEQYF.

This chain uses TRBV29-1 with TRBJ1-2; 11 bases are shared with TRBD1. Germline loops: CDR1 SQVTM, CDR2 ANQGSEA. V shed 7 bases, J shed 6 bases, and the junction held 7 bases outside the gene matches. This CDR3 is 13 amino acids long. CDR3 sequence: CSALGQGANGYTF. In DNA form, the CDR3 reads TGCAGCGCTCTCGGACAGGGGGCAAATGGCTACACCTTC.

The chain uses TRBV5-6 and TRBJ2-2; no definite D call. V dropped 3 bases and J dropped 8 bases, with 8 bases sitting between them. Germline CDR1 and CDR2: SGHDT and YYEEEE. The CDR3 is 12 residues long. In nucleotides, the CDR3 is TGTGCCAGCAGCTCGGGTTGGGGGGAGCTGTTTTTT. It codes for CASSSGWGELFF.

This clone occurred once. The chain has TRBV4-2 and TRBJ2-6; TRBD2 might be the D (7 bases). The ends were cut back, 0 bases at V and 4 bases at J, with 10 bases in the middle. CDR3 length: 16 residues. Looked up from germline, CDR1 is LGHNA and CDR2 is YNFKEQ. The CDR3 here is CASSQERGLGANVLTF. Here the CDR3 DNA reads TGTGCCAGCAGCCAAGAGCGGGGGCTCGGGGCCAACGTCCTGACTTTC.

The chain recombines TRBV27 with TRBJ2-1; 10 nucleotides agree with TRBD2. This CDR3 spans 15 amino acids. The V segment lost 0 bases and the J segment 6 bases; nucleotides outside the gene matches: 2. Germline V CDR1 and CDR2: MNHEY, SMNVEV (reference sequence). Here the CDR3 DNA reads TGTGCCAGCAGTTTATCACTAGCGGGGTTCAATGAGCAGTTCTTC. It codes for CASSLSLAGFNEQFF.

The chain carries TRBV10-3 and TRBJ1-5; D not resolved. In germline, CDR1 is ENHRY, CDR2 SYGVKD. This CDR3 region has 14 residues. V gave up 2 bases and J gave up 2 bases, with 7 bases separating them. The CDR3 sequence: CAISELSGNQPQHF. In nucleotides, the CDR3 is TGTGCCATCAGTGAGCTCAGTGGCAATCAGCCCCAGCATTTT.

The chain combines TRBV7-9 with TRBJ1-1, with a tentative D call TRBD1 (6 bases). Germline CDR1 SEHNR, CDR2 FQNEAQ (reference sequence). The germline V and J ends were trimmed by 7 bases and 6 bases, with 18 bases remaining between them. The CDR3 runs 14 residues. This CDR3 is CASIPPGQPSEAFF. CDR3 nucleotide sequence: TGTGCCAGCATCCCTCCCGGACAGCCCTCTGAAGCTTTCTTT. The full variable domain, its missing parts supplied by reference TRBV7-9 and TRBJ1-1, is DTGVSQNPRHKITKRGQNVTFRCDPISEHNRLYWYRQTLGQGPEFLTYFQNEAQLEKSRLLSDRFSAERPKGSFSTLEIQRTEQGDSAMYLCASIPPGQPSEAFFGQGTRLTVV.

This clone was observed once. V and J are TRBV18 and TRBJ2-7, with TRBD1 matching 7 bases. The trim removed 1 base at V and 6 bases at J, leaving 33 bases unmatched. This CDR3 comprises 23 residues. Germline V CDR1 and CDR2: KGHSH, LQKENI. CDR3 amino acids: CASSPRLGEKHRGSERFIGEQYF. CDR3 DNA: TGTGCCAGCTCACCACGCCTCGGGGAAAAACACAGGGGTTCGGAGCGTTTTATTGGCGAGCAGTACTTC.

This chain links TRBV25-1 with TRBJ1-5; D call uncertain. Germline CDR1 reads MGHDK; CDR2 reads SYGVNS. This CDR3 is 14 amino acids long. V gave up 8 bases and J gave up 1 base, with 12 bases separating them. CDR3 DNA sequence: TGTGCCAGCTCACCCGCGGGGAGCAATCAGCCCCAGCATTTT. Translation: CASSPAGSNQPQHF.

The chain joins TRBV7-8 to TRBJ1-2; 9 nucleotides line up with TRBD1. Germline CDR1 is SGHVS and CDR2 is FQNEAQ. CDR3 length: 15 amino acids. V was pared by 1 base and J by 2 bases, with 2 bases of the junction left unmatched. The CDR3, as DNA: TGTGCCAGCAGCTTAGACAGGGGGCCGAACTATGGCTACACCTTC. Its protein is CASSLDRGPNYGYTF.

A single count supports this clone. The gene calls are TRBV7-6 and TRBJ1-5; D gene uncertain. V gave up 3 bases and J gave up 4 bases, with 7 bases separating them. Germline V gene data show CDR1 as SGHVS and CDR2 as FNYEAQ. The CDR3 extends over 13 amino acids. The CDR3 region is CASSFWPNQPQHF. In nucleotides, the CDR3 is TGTGCCAGCAGCTTTTGGCCGAATCAGCCCCAGCATTTT.

The chain carries TRBV11-2 and TRBJ2-2; 9 bases are a match to TRBD1. V gave up 7 bases and J gave up 1 base; unmatched junction bases: 4. Germline V lookup: CDR1 SGHAT, CDR2 FQNNGV. The CDR3 is 15 amino acids. DNA for the CDR3: TGTGCCAGCATACCGGGACAGGGGAACACCGGGGAGCTGTTTTTT. Translation: CASIPGQGNTGELFF.